This T cell receptor (beta chain) comes out of a study of blood T cells in healthy people across ages. PCR was performed a second time for about 7 to 12 cycles using a sample-barcoded 5' primer and a J-beta primer mix. TCRdb re-analysed the 5' RACE reads in MiXCR, keeping a single row per CDR3 protein. The data show around 800,000 distinct CDR3 sequences, with roughly 24% seen just once and around 2.9% held by the top ten. The CDR3 loop spans 13 amino acids. V lost 0 bases and J lost 5, with 7 bases in between. The germline V gene encodes CDR1 SGDLS and CDR2 YYNGEE. These data also formed part of another study, on T cells of mothers and their children. That report notes: Samples were provided by three healthy Caucasian mothers and their six children.

Material: blood. V usage is TRBV9 and J usage is TRBJ2-3, with D possibly TRBD2 on 5 matching bases. The TCR sequence derives from a boy aged 10-17 years in good health. The CDR3 DNA reads as TGTGCCAGCAGCGTAGATGGGAGAGATACGCAGTATTTT. It encodes CASSVDGRDTQYF.